This TCR beta chain was captured by sequencing in a study of T cell responses to AZD1222 COVID-19 vaccine. Assay: immunoSEQ multiplex PCR; the TCRdb copy retains only in-frame clones and omits some. The sample has 150,000 to 200,000 clones, 90% to 95% seen once. This CDR3 has 13 residues. The ends were cut back, 6 bases at V and 1 base at J, with 11 bases in the middle. The germline gives CDR1 SQVTM, CDR2 ANQGSEA. Study outcomes and limitations: Increases in Spike-specific TCR breadth and depth were seen after two AZD1222 doses. Per reports, nearly half of all spike-specific TCRs target regions that are unmutated in variants. It was only after the peak T cell response that any repertoires were sampled. The sample set comprised mostly white British donors with more females, and clonal diversity was possibly underestimated.

About this clone itself: No antigen is known for it.

The gene calls are TRBV29-1 and TRBJ2-3; perhaps TRBD2 as D (5 bases). Specimen: peripheral blood, collected on day 0 of AZD1222 vaccination. This receptor was obtained from an adult in good health. As DNA, the CDR3 is TGCAGCGTGAAACGAGCGGGCACAGATACGCAGTATTTT. Translated, it gives CSVKRAGTDTQYF.